One and the same sample provided the 20 T cell receptor beta chains below, sequenced in a study of Ad26.COV2.S vaccination and SARS-CoV-2 variants (dated by TCRdb to the early 2020s). The sample's treatment or condition label is to be understood as: approximately 18 received Ad26.COV2.S at low or high dose, single or two shots; five or six received placebo; per-sample allocation not given. Repertoires of vaccine and placebo recipients were sequenced from samples taken on day 63 after the first injection. The library was produced with the immunoSEQ multiplex PCR assay. The table was pulled from immuneACCESS by TCRdb, which kept in-frame rearrangements only. Such tables lose some clones; where checked, under half of the loss comes from unresolved V genes, and the rest has no known cause. For this sample the table gives roughly 250,000 clones, of which around nine tenths were detected only once. Less than 3.5% of the sample goes to the ten largest clones.

Here the sequenced sample was peripheral blood, taken in a trial of Ad26.COV2.S vaccine versus placebo. The source is a person aged 18-60 years who received the Ad26.COV2.S COVID-19 vaccine or a placebo.

This rearrangement joins TRBV27 to TRBJ2-3; 10 bases are a match to TRBD1. Looked up from germline, CDR1 is MNHEY and CDR2 is SMNVEV (reference sequence). This CDR3 is built from 15 residues. V was pared by 5 bases and J by 5 bases, with 7 bases of the junction left unmatched. DNA for the CDR3: TGTGCCAGCAGTCCCCGCGGGACAGGGGAAGATACGCAGTATTTT. Translating gives CASSPRGTGEDTQYF.

The rearrangement uses TRBV29-1 and TRBJ2-1, with 10 bases fitting TRBD1. This CDR3 has 16 residues. V lost 6 bases and J lost 2; bases outside the gene matches: 10. Germline CDR1 and CDR2: SQVTM and ANQGSEA. Here the CDR3 DNA reads TGCAGCGTCCGTCCCGCCGGGACAGGGGCCTACAATGAGCAGTTCTTC. Translated: CSVRPAGTGAYNEQFF.

The J gene is TRBJ1-6, the V gene TRBV18, with a weak D call TRBD1 (5 bases). There are 15 residues in the CDR3. The germline V gene encodes CDR1 KGHSH and CDR2 LQKENI. Trimming removed 3 bases from V and 6 bases from J, with 12 bases in between. CDR3: CASSPGRAGNSPLHF. CDR3 DNA sequence: TGTGCCAGCTCACCGGGACGTGCTGGTAATTCACCCCTCCACTTT.

The chain couples TRBV27 to TRBJ1-2; unclear D gene. From germline, CDR1 is MNHEY and CDR2 SMNVEV (reference sequence). The CDR3 runs 14 residues. V lost 3 bases and J lost 4, with 12 bases in between. CDR3 region: CASSFAVHGYGYTF. CDR3 DNA sequence: TGTGCCAGCAGTTTCGCAGTCCACGGCTATGGCTACACCTTC.

The chain recombines TRBV12-3 or TRBV12-4 with TRBJ2-7; D remains unclear. Trimming stripped 5 bases from V and 7 bases from J, with 12 bases between. This CDR3 spans 12 amino acids. This CDR3 reads CASSVRLSEQYV. CDR3 in DNA: TGTGCCAGCAGTGTAAGACTCTCGGAGCAGTACGTC.

The chain links TRBV6-5 to TRBJ2-3; 9 positions agree with TRBD1. The CDR3 has 14 residues. After removal of 4 bases from V and 1 base from J, the junction contained 0 bases not matched to a gene. CDR1 and CDR2 (germline): MNHEY, SVGAGI. The CDR3 protein is CASSWDRGTDTQYF. DNA for the CDR3: TGTGCCAGCAGTTGGGACAGGGGCACAGATACGCAGTATTTT.

This sequence joins TRBV18 and TRBJ2-7; TRBD1 might be the D (6 bases). Trimming shortened V by 3 bases and J by 8 bases, and 14 bases separated the two germline ends. CDR1 KGHSH and CDR2 LQKENI come from the germline V gene. This CDR3 comprises 13 residues. The CDR3 protein is CASSPDGQIKQYF. CDR3 DNA sequence: TGTGCCAGCTCACCCGACGGACAGATTAAGCAGTACTTC.

The rearrangement uses TRBV30 and TRBJ1-2, with D possibly matching TRBD1 (5 bases). The germline V gene has CDR1 GTSNPN and CDR2 SVGIG (reference sequence). The CDR3 length is 15 residues. Trimming took 1 base from V and 0 from J, leaving 12 bases between them. Here the CDR3 DNA reads TGTGCCTGGAGTGAGGACACTCGAGCTAACTATGGCTACACCTTC. It specifies CAWSEDTRANYGYTF. Based on the CDR3 plus reference TRBV30 and TRBJ1-2, the full variable domain is SQTIHQWPATLVQPVGSPLSLECTVEGTSNPNLYWYRQAAGRGLQLLFYSVGIGQISSEVPQNLSASRPQDRQFILSSKKLLLSDSGFYLCAWSEDTRANYGYTFGSGTRLTVV.

J is TRBJ2-5 and V is TRBV19; TRBD1 might be the D (5 bases). The CDR3 has 13 residues. Per germline, CDR1 LNHDA and CDR2 SQIVND (reference sequence). Trimming stripped 6 bases from V and 7 bases from J, with 15 bases between. The CDR3 sequence: CASRVDQGWTQYF. CDR3 bases: TGTGCCAGTAGGGTGGACCAGGGTTGGACCCAGTACTTC.

The V gene is TRBV30, the J gene TRBJ2-5; D could derive from TRBD1 or TRBD2 (6 bases each). CDR3 length: 14 residues. Germline CDR1 reads GTSNPN; CDR2 reads SVGIG (reference sequence). V was clipped by 5 bases and J by 6 bases, with 19 bases between them. This CDR3 is CAWGWGASAKTQYF. In DNA, the CDR3 is TGTGCCTGGGGTTGGGGGGCTTCGGCCAAGACCCAGTACTTC.

This chain uses TRBV13 with TRBJ1-2; perhaps TRBD1 as D (6 bases). The CDR3 contains 13 residues. Germline V gene lookup returns CDR1 PRHDT and CDR2 FYEKMQ (reference sequence). V was shortened by 3 bases and J by 8 bases, with 13 bases between the two germline ends. CDR3 sequence: CASSFTGAQGYTF. DNA of the CDR3: TGTGCCAGCAGCTTTACGGGGGCTCAAGGCTACACCTTC.

The chain uses TRBV14 and TRBJ1-1; 10 positions match TRBD1. Germline loops: CDR1 SGHDN, CDR2 FVKESK. CDR3 length equals 16 residues. V shed 3 bases and J 2 bases; nucleotides not matched to a gene: 6. This CDR3 reads CASSQRTGGPNTEAFF. For the CDR3, the DNA is TGTGCCAGCAGCCAGAGGACAGGGGGTCCTAACACTGAAGCTTTCTTT. Variable domain in full (rest from reference TRBV14 and TRBJ1-1): EAGVTQFPSHSVIEKGQTVTLRCDPISGHDNLYWYRRVMGKEIKFLLHFVKESKQDESGMPNNRFLAERTGGTYSTLKVQPAELEDSGVYFCASSQRTGGPNTEAFFGQGTRLTVV.

The gene calls are TRBV7-3 and TRBJ2-3; D possibly corresponds to TRBD2 (6 bases). The CDR3 consists of 15 residues. Looked up from germline, CDR1 is SGHTA and CDR2 is FQGTGA. Trimming took 6 bases from V and 2 from J, leaving 15 bases between them. The CDR3 coding sequence is TGTGCCAGCAGGTTAGCGGCGCATGTCACAGATACGCAGTATTTT. Translation: CASRLAAHVTDTQYF.

The chain joins TRBV19 to TRBJ2-2, with D unresolved. CDR1 LNHDA and CDR2 SQIVND come from the germline V gene (reference sequence). The CDR3 sequence is 15 residues long. V lost 5 bases and J 1 base, leaving 11 bases between the germline ends. CDR3 loop: CASSPPGLNTGELFF. DNA for the CDR3: TGTGCCAGTAGTCCCCCCGGCTTGAACACCGGGGAGCTGTTTTTT.

V usage is TRBV5-4 and J usage is TRBJ1-1; TRBD1 matches 8 bases. Germline CDR1 SGHNT, CDR2 YYREEE (reference sequence). The J segment lost 1 base and the V segment lost 0 bases, leaving 5 bases of the junction unmatched. CDR3 length equals 16 residues. CDR3 in amino acids: CASSLAPRGQNTEAFF. The CDR3 DNA reads as TGTGCCAGCAGCTTGGCCCCCAGGGGGCAGAACACTGAAGCTTTCTTT.

The chain carries TRBV19 and TRBJ2-2; no firm D call. Trimming removed 3 bases at V and 3 bases at J, with 17 bases between. The CDR3 covers 17 residues. Germline V gives CDR1 LNHDA, CDR2 SQIVND (reference sequence). DNA for the CDR3: TGTGCCAGTAGTATCTTTCCAGAAATATATTACACCGGGGAGCTGTTTTTT. It codes for CASSIFPEIYYTGELFF. Full variable domain (outside the CDR3, taken from reference TRBV19 and TRBJ2-2): DGGITQSPKYLFRKEGQNVTLSCEQNLNHDAMYWYRQDPGQGLRLIYYSQIVNDFQKGDIAEGYSVSREKKESFPLTVTSAQKNPTAFYLCASSIFPEIYYTGELFFGEGSRLTVL.

This chain links TRBV9 with TRBJ2-1, with TRBD2 matching over 9 bases. V gave up 2 bases and J gave up 5 bases; unmatched junction bases: 14. Germline V gene data show CDR1 as SGDLS and CDR2 as YYNGEE. The CDR3 is 18 amino acids. The chain's CDR3 is CASSVPGLATSADNEQFF. In DNA, the CDR3 is TGTGCCAGCAGCGTCCCGGGACTAGCCACTTCTGCGGACAATGAGCAGTTCTTC. Variable domain in full (rest from reference TRBV9 and TRBJ2-1): DSGVTQTPKHLITATGQRVTLRCSPRSGDLSVYWYQQSLDQGLQFLIQYYNGEERAKGNILERFSAQQFPDLHSELNLSSLELGDSALYFCASSVPGLATSADNEQFFGPGTRLTVL.

V gene TRBV20-1 combines with J gene TRBJ1-1; no reliable D call. Germline V gives CDR1 DFQATT, CDR2 SNEGSKA (reference sequence). The CDR3 length is 11 residues. Trimming took 5 bases from V and 1 from J, leaving 5 bases between them. CDR3 sequence (DNA): TGCAGTGCTGCAGAGAACACTGAAGCTTTCTTT. It specifies CSAAENTEAFF.

The chain has TRBV6-4 and TRBJ1-1; a weak D match, TRBD1 (6 bases). Trimming removed 6 bases from V and 1 base from J, with 15 bases in between. The CDR3 sequence is 15 residues long. Germline-derived CDR1 and CDR2 are MRHNA and SNTAGT. CDR3 sequence (DNA): TGTGCCAGCAGCGAAGATAGGACAGAGAACACTGAAGCTTTCTTT. Translation gives CASSEDRTENTEAFF.

The V call is TRBV7-9, the J call TRBJ2-7; D is possibly TRBD1 or TRBD2 (7 bases each). Between the trimmed V and J ends, which lost 4 bases and 4 bases, there was a span of 17 bases. The CDR3 has 15 amino acids. Looked up from germline, CDR1 is SEHNR and CDR2 is FQNEAQ (reference sequence). CDR3 sequence: CASSSPGGASYEQYF. The CDR3 DNA is TGTGCCAGCAGCTCCCCAGGGGGGGCAAGTTACGAGCAGTACTTC.